These T cell receptor beta chains were read from a single sample in a study of T cells in Graves' hyperthyroidism and ophthalmopathy. TCRdb analysed the multiplex PCR reads with MiXCR anew, one entry per CDR3 protein. The sample yields a few hundred thousand distinct CDR3 sequences, 18% seen once. The sample taken for sequencing was blood. These receptors originate from a woman aged 40-49 years with Graves' ophthalmopathy. Each CDR3 is given with its conserved first and last residue. A D gene is named only where the DNA matches it firmly. The size field is filled for only some rows; it gives once, few, many or a size class.

>TRBV12-3/TRBV12-4|TRBJ2-1|-|-
CASYLTGGLEQFF
TGTGCCAGCTACCTGACAGGCGGCCTCGAGCAGTTCTTC
>TRBV6-1|TRBJ1-1|many|TRBD1
CASMRQGVNTEAFF
TGTGCCAGCATGAGACAGGGGGTGAACACTGAAGCTTTCTTT
>TRBV6-1|TRBJ2-7|many|-
CASSEALRQNYEQYF
TGTGCCAGCAGTGAAGCGCTGAGGCAGAACTACGAGCAGTACTTC
>TRBV6-1|TRBJ2-5|-|-
CASSDRGVGETQYF
TGTGCCAGCAGTGACAGGGGGGTGGGAGAGACCCAGTACTTC
>TRBV6-5|TRBJ1-5|many|-
CASSYSWNQPQHF
TGTGCCAGCAGTTACTCCTGGAATCAGCCCCAGCATTTT
>TRBV27|TRBJ2-5|many|-
CASSSTSRVQYF
TGTGCCAGCAGTTCTACCTCCAGGGTCCAGTACTTC
>TRBV4-1|TRBJ1-1|many|-
CASSQERHTEAFF
TGCGCCAGCAGCCAAGAGAGACACACTGAAGCTTTCTTT
>TRBV27|TRBJ1-1|once|-
CASSLFPGQTNTEALF
TGTGCCAGCAGTTTATTCCCTGGACAGACGAACACTGAAGCTCTCTTT
>TRBV28|TRBJ2-7|-|TRBD2
CASSFAGDSDEQYF
TGTGCCAGCAGTTTCGCGGGAGATTCGGACGAGCAGTACTTC
>TRBV4-1|TRBJ1-5|many|-
CASSQVPGDSNQPQHF
TGCGCCAGCAGCCAAGTACCAGGGGATAGCAATCAGCCCCAGCATTTT
>TRBV7-2|TRBJ2-5|many|TRBD1
CASSSTGVGETQYF
TGTGCCAGCAGCTCGACAGGGGTGGGAGAGACCCAGTACTTC
>TRBV11-2|TRBJ2-5|many|-
CASSPPTGLQETQYF
TGTGCCAGCAGCCCGCCGACTGGACTACAAGAGACCCAGTACTTC
>TRBV6-2/TRBV6-3|TRBJ1-5|many|-
CASTHMGDQPQHF
TGTGCCAGCACCCATATGGGAGATCAGCCCCAGCATTTT
>TRBV2|TRBJ1-6|few|-
CASSEAGLGNSPLHF
TGTGCCAGCAGTGAAGCTGGGCTGGGAAATTCACCCCTCCACTTT
>TRBV15|TRBJ2-5|few|TRBD2
CATSISAGGETQYF
TGTGCCACCAGCATTTCAGCGGGAGGAGAGACCCAGTACTTC
>TRBV24-1|TRBJ2-2|-|-
CATQGLGNTGELFF
TGTGCCACCCAGGGTTTAGGAAACACCGGGGAGCTGTTTTTT
>TRBV7-3|TRBJ2-2|many|-
CASSLIGDIELFF
TGTGCCAGCAGCTTAATCGGGGACATAGAGCTGTTTTTT
>TRBV28|TRBJ2-7|many|TRBD1
CASSPLGRDRVTRGYF
TGTGCCAGCAGTCCCCTAGGCCGGGACAGAGTTACGAGGGGCTACTTC
>TRBV6-1|TRBJ1-5|many|-
CASSEAQLGGNQPQHF
TGTGCCAGCAGTGAAGCGCAACTTGGTGGCAATCAGCCCCAGCATTTT
>TRBV2|TRBJ2-2|many|-
CASSGRRLGSGRANTGELFF
TGTGCCAGCAGTGGCCGCCGGTTGGGGAGCGGCCGCGCGAACACCGGGGAGCTGTTTTTT
>TRBV2|TRBJ2-4|-|-
CASREDISLAKNIQYF
TGTGCCAGCAGAGAAGATATCTCTCTAGCCAAAAACATTCAGTACTTC
>TRBV13|TRBJ2-7|many|TRBD2
CASSSRGGPTYEQYF
TGTGCCAGCAGCTCCCGGGGAGGGCCAACCTACGAGCAGTACTTC
>TRBV30|TRBJ2-7|many|-
CAWGAGSYEQYF
TGTGCCTGGGGTGCAGGGTCCTACGAGCAGTACTTC
>TRBV6-2/TRBV6-3|TRBJ1-1|-|-
CASLRGTEAFF
TGTGCCAGCCTCAGGGGTACTGAAGCTTTCTTT
>TRBV4-1|TRBJ1-1|many|TRBD1
CASSPTQGTEAFF
TGCGCCAGCAGCCCAACACAGGGGACTGAAGCTTTCTTT
>TRBV27|TRBJ2-5|many|-
CASKRGMGSQETQYF
TGTGCCAGCAAAAGAGGGATGGGTTCTCAAGAGACCCAGTACTTC
>TRBV5-1|TRBJ1-1|-|TRBD1
CASSLGDRVTEAFF
TGCGCCAGCAGCTTGGGGGACAGGGTCACTGAAGCTTTCTTT
>TRBV28|TRBJ2-7|many|-
CASSSPRVADYEQCF
TGTGCCAGCAGCTCCCCACGGGTAGCCGACTACGAGCAGTGCTTC
>TRBV29-1|TRBJ2-7|many|-
CSACRVNCPYEQYF
TGCAGCGCGTGTCGGGTTAATTGCCCCTACGAGCAGTACTTC